The rows below give T cell receptor beta chains drawn from one sample of a study of shared clonotypes between healthy human individuals. Measured with immunoSEQ multiplex PCR; TCRdb has only the in-frame clones, and not every one. The data show fewer than 1 million clones, about 96% seen once. Specimen: naive CD8+ T cells sorted from blood. The receptors come from a man aged 25-45 years in good health. CDR3s include the opening cysteine and the closing phenylalanine or tryptophan. The D gene is left open where the match is weak. Size tells how often a clone was seen (once, few, many) or the class of an expanded clone, and some rows leave it out.

size,D,V,J,DNA,CDR3
-,-,TRBV29-1,TRBJ2-7,TGCAGCGCAATGGGCTACGAGCAGTACTTC,CSAMGYEQYF
-,TRBD1,TRBV7-9,TRBJ2-7,TGTGCCAGCAGCTATCAGGGACAGGGGGCTTTATACGAGCAGTACTTC,CASSYQGQGALYEQYF
once,-,TRBV14,TRBJ2-2,TGTGCCAGCAGCCGGAAAGGACAGTCCGACACCGGGGAGCTGTTTTTT,CASSRKGQSDTGELFF
few,-,TRBV4-1,TRBJ1-3,TGCGCCAGCAGCCAAGACTCTCGGGGTAACACCATATATTTT,CASSQDSRGNTIYF
-,-,TRBV27,TRBJ2-7,TGTGCCAGCAGTTTAGGCCTCCCCTACGAGCAGTACTTC,CASSLGLPYEQYF
-,-,TRBV30,TRBJ2-3,TGTGCCTGGATGCAGGGGTCTAGCACAGATACGCAGTATTTT,CAWMQGSSTDTQYF
-,TRBD1,TRBV7-8,TRBJ2-1,TGTGCCAGCAGCTTAGATCCCAGACAGGGGGTCTACAATGAGCAGTTCTTC,CASSLDPRQGVYNEQFF
once,TRBD1,TRBV28,TRBJ1-2,TGTGCCAGCAGTGAGAGGACGACAGGGATCCTCTCCTATGGCTACACCTTC,CASSERTTGILSYGYTF
once,-,TRBV29-1,TRBJ1-2,TGCAGCGTGAGGACCGCTAACTATGGCTACACCTTC,CSVRTANYGYTF
-,-,TRBV7-8,TRBJ1-5,TGTGCCAGCAGCTTAGCGTATTCAGGGACTGAGGGTCAGCCCCAGCATTTT,CASSLAYSGTEGQPQHF
-,-,TRBV6-5,TRBJ1-1,TGTGCCAGCAGTTCGAGAGGGGCTACTGAAGCTTTCTTT,CASSSRGATEAFF
-,-,TRBV6-5,TRBJ1-5,TGTGCCAGCAGTTACTCGGGTGGAGGGGATCAGCCCCAGCATTTT,CASSYSGGGDQPQHF
-,-,TRBV29-1,TRBJ2-7,TGCAGCGTTAGGGTAGGGACGGGCTACGAGCAGTACTTC,CSVRVGTGYEQYF
-,TRBD1,TRBV6-5,TRBJ2-5,TGTGCCAGCAGTTACTCGACGACAGGGGGTTATGAGACCCAGTACTTC,CASSYSTTGGYETQYF
-,TRBD2,TRBV19,TRBJ2-1,TGTGCCAGTAGTATACCCCCGACTAGCGGGGCTTACAATGAGCAGTTCTTC,CASSIPPTSGAYNEQFF
once,TRBD2,TRBV7-2,TRBJ2-5,TGTGCCAGCAGCTGGGGACTAGCGGGAGTGGAGACCCAGTACTTC,CASSWGLAGVETQYF
-,-,TRBV27,TRBJ2-1,TGTGCCAGCAGTCCCCGCCGAGGGAGGCATGAGCAGTTCTTC,CASSPRRGRHEQFF
-,TRBD1,TRBV4-3,TRBJ2-1,TGCGCCAGCAGCCAAACGACAGGGGGCCCAGTGCATGAGCAGTTCTTC,CASSQTTGGPVHEQFF
-,-,TRBV5-6,TRBJ2-7,TGTGCCAGCAGTGACACCTATTCCTACGAGCAGTACTTC,CASSDTYSYEQYF
-,-,TRBV5-6,TRBJ2-7,TGTGCCAGCAGCTGGGGTCAATCCTACGAGCAGTACTTC,CASSWGQSYEQYF
-,TRBD2,TRBV14,TRBJ2-3,TGTGCCAGCAGCCCCTGGGGGGGAGTTTTGGATACGCAGTATTTT,CASSPWGGVLDTQYF
-,-,TRBV7-9,TRBJ2-1,TGTGCCAGCAGCCCCCAGTGGGACTTAAGGTACAATGAGCAGTTCTTC,CASSPQWDLRYNEQFF
once,-,TRBV14,TRBJ2-7,TGTGCCAGCAGCCAGAGGACGGGCTACGAGCAGTACTTC,CASSQRTGYEQYF
-,-,TRBV28,TRBJ1-4,TGTGCCAGCAGTTTACTACAGGAACCAACAACTAATGAAAAACTGTTTTTT,CASSLLQEPTTNEKLFF
once,-,TRBV9,TRBJ2-7,TGTGCCAGCAGCGTAGGTGGCGACGAGCAGTACTTC,CASSVGGDEQYF
-,TRBD2,TRBV27,TRBJ2-7,TGTGCCAGCACCATAGCGGGAGGAGGCTACGAGCAGTACTTC,CASTIAGGGYEQYF
-,-,TRBV4-1,TRBJ1-1,TGCGCCAGCAGCCACCTGGGGATGCCTGAAGCTTTCTTT,CASSHLGMPEAFF
-,-,TRBV14,TRBJ2-1,TGTGCCAGCAGCCATGTCTACAATGAGCAGTTCTTC,CASSHVYNEQFF
-,TRBD2,TRBV13,TRBJ2-3,TGTGCCAGCAGCCCCGGACTAGCGGGAGGGGGGGGCACAGATACGCAGTATTTT,CASSPGLAGGGGTDTQYF